The entry below describes one T cell receptor (beta chain). The CDR3 extends over 13 amino acids. Germline V gene sequence: CDR1 SGHAT, CDR2 FQNNGV. Trimming removed 3 bases from V and 5 bases from J, with 11 bases in between. This record comes from a study of blood T cell repertoires in COVID-19. Background on the study: The origin of the acute and convalescent COVID-19 samples was the United States, Italy and Spain. Sources were T cells, B-cell-depleted T cells, or PBMCs; the material itself was cDNA or gDNA.

In the original analysis: Amplification with reference gene primers provided the estimates of nucleated cell counts. Measured with immunoSEQ multiplex PCR; TCRdb has only the in-frame clones, and not every one. For V, J and clone size, that table is used; D and trimming come from the DNA. The sample shows some 82,000 clones, around four fifths of them seen only once. The chain is built from TRBV11-2 and TRBJ2-7; D is ambiguous. The sequence was obtained from a man older than 75 with active or convalescent COVID-19. Sequenced input: peripheral blood. CDR3: CASSLHLVDEQYF. The CDR3 DNA reads TGTGCCAGCAGCTTGCACCTCGTAGACGAGCAGTACTTC.